Each of the 8 T cell receptor beta chains below was sequenced from the same sample in a study of blood T cell repertoires in COVID-19. Data came from immunoSEQ multiplex PCR; TCRdb stores just in-frame clones and leaves some out. The profile shows around 300,000 clones, around 83% of them singletons. Material for sequencing was peripheral blood. These receptors were obtained from a man younger than 45 with active or convalescent COVID-19.

This rearrangement joins TRBV9 to TRBJ1-4, with 7 bases that match TRBD1. The CDR3 contains 16 residues. The J segment lost 4 bases and the V segment lost 2 bases, leaving 8 bases of the junction unmatched. Germline CDR1 is SGDLS and CDR2 is YYNGEE. The CDR3 loop is CASSVTGTAINEKLFF. The CDR3 DNA reads as TGTGCCAGCAGCGTCACAGGGACAGCGATTAATGAAAAACTGTTTTTT.

The chain recombines TRBV4-2 with TRBJ1-2; 8 bases fit TRBD1. The V gene's germline CDR1 is LGHNA and CDR2 YNFKEQ. The V and J ends lost 0 bases and 8 bases, in that order; junction bases with no gene match: 14. The CDR3 spans 17 residues. The CDR3 DNA sequence: TGTGCCAGCAGCCAAGATCTTAGGGGCCAGGGGGCCAGGGGCTACACCTTC. It translates to CASSQDLRGQGARGYTF.

The chain joins TRBV5-6 to TRBJ2-7; possibly TRBD1 for D (5 bases). V was clipped by 2 bases and J by 2 bases, with 8 bases between them. The CDR3 length is 13 residues. Per germline, CDR1 SGHDT and CDR2 YYEEEE. The CDR3 region is CASSFDSTYEQYF. CDR3 nucleotide sequence: TGTGCCAGCAGCTTCGACAGTACCTACGAGCAGTACTTC.

This chain links TRBV28 with TRBJ1-5, with 9 bases fitting TRBD1. The CDR3 is 15 residues long. In germline, CDR1 is MDHEN, CDR2 SYDVKM. After removal of 6 bases from V and 6 bases from J, the junction contained 9 bases not matched to a gene. The CDR3 loop reads CASSPTGGRGQPQHF. CDR3 bases: TGTGCCAGCAGCCCTACAGGGGGCAGGGGTCAGCCCCAGCATTTT.

CDR3 in DNA: TGTGCCAGCAGTTTCGCGGGGGACCTCTATGGCTACACCTTC. Amino acid sequence: CASSFAGDLYGYTF. V gene TRBV28 combines with J gene TRBJ1-2; maybe TRBD1 (5 bases). Per the germline V gene, CDR1 is MDHEN and CDR2 is SYDVKM. The CDR3 has 14 amino acids. Trimming stripped 3 bases from V and 4 bases from J, with 12 bases between.

The chain links TRBV29-1 to TRBJ2-3; D is possibly TRBD1 (5 bases). Germline-derived CDR1 and CDR2 are SQVTM and ANQGSEA. Trimming shortened V by 0 bases and J by 3 bases, and 7 bases separated the two germline ends. The CDR3 length is 13 residues. The CDR3 protein is CSVEEAGTDTQYF. Here the CDR3 DNA reads TGCAGCGTTGAAGAAGCAGGGACAGATACGCAGTATTTT.

The chain links TRBV6-1 to TRBJ1-2; D perhaps matches TRBD1 (5 bases). Per germline, CDR1 MNHNS and CDR2 SASEGT. CDR3 length: 16 residues. Between the trimmed V and J ends, which lost 2 bases and 5 bases, there was a span of 18 bases. Here the CDR3 reads CASSERSGALRYGYTF. CDR3 coding DNA: TGTGCCAGCAGTGAAAGATCTGGGGCCCTGAGGTATGGCTACACCTTC.

This clone was seen a handful of times. For the CDR3, the DNA is TGTGCCAGCAGCTGGGAGTGGCCGCAGCCTGACGGCTACACCTTC. This encodes CASSWEWPQPDGYTF. The chain has TRBV5-6 and TRBJ1-2; D is ambiguous. The CDR3 consists of 15 residues. V lost 3 bases and J 8 bases, leaving 20 bases between the germline ends. CDR1 SGHDT and CDR2 YYEEEE come from the germline V gene.